This T cell receptor (beta chain) is drawn from a study of OX40 agonist ivuxolimab in advanced cancers. Assay: immunoSEQ multiplex PCR; the TCRdb copy retains only in-frame clones and omits some. The table has about 50,000 clones, about 92% seen once. V was pared by 5 bases and J by 6 bases, with 5 bases between. Germline V lookup: CDR1 SQVTM, CDR2 ANQGSEA. The CDR3 length is 10 residues. V and J are TRBV29-1 and TRBJ2-1; no clear D gene. The sample here was CD4+ or CD8+ T cells sorted from blood, taken in a trial of the OX40 agonist ivuxolimab. This TCR was sampled from an adult with an advanced solid tumor such as melanoma, head and neck, liver or kidney cancer. This chain's CDR3 is CSVIGNEQFF. CDR3 DNA: TGCAGCGTTATCGGCAATGAGCAGTTCTTC.